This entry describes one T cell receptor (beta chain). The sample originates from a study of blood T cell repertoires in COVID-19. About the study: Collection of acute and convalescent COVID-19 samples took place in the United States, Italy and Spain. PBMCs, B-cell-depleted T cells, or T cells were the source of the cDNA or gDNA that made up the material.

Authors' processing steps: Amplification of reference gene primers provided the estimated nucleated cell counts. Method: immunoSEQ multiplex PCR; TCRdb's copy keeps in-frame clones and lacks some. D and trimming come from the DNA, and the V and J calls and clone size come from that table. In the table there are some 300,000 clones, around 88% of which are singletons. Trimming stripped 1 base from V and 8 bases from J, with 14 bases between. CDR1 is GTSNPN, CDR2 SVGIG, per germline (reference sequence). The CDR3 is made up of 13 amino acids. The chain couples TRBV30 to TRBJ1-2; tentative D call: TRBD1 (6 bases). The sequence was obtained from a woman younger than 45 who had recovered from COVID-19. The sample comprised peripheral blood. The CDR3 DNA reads TGTGCCTGGAGTGCACAGGGAATGGGCGGCTACACCTTC. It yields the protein CAWSAQGMGGYTF.